The 9 T cell receptor beta chains listed next were all sequenced from one sample in a study of T cells after posttransplantation cyclophosphamide. Treatment was busulfan-fludarabine conditioning, a marrow graft, and cyclophosphamide on days +3 and +4. Measured with immunoSEQ multiplex PCR; TCRdb has only the in-frame clones, and not every one. Recorded here are 7,000 to 8,500 clones, none singletons. The specimen was PBMCs, collected after allogeneic stem cell transplant with posttransplant cyclophosphamide. These receptors all stem from a male patient between 45 and 60 years old who received an allogeneic stem cell transplant from an unrelated donor, was CMV-positive, and had acute GVHD only. A subset of T cells may come from the graft donor.

This clone has ten or more counts. The J gene is TRBJ1-4, the V gene TRBV6-6; 9 bases align to TRBD1. V was pared by 7 bases and J by 12 bases, with 6 bases of the junction left unmatched. This CDR3 region has 12 residues. Germline CDR1 MNHNY, CDR2 SVGAGI (reference sequence). The CDR3 region has the DNA TGTGCCAGCAAACCGGGACAGGGAGAACTGTTTTTT. It specifies CASKPGQGELFF.

In this sample, this clone turned up many times. The chain is built from TRBV30 and TRBJ2-3; perhaps TRBD2 as D (6 bases). Germline CDR1 GTSNPN, CDR2 SVGIG (reference sequence). Deletions cut 0 bases from V and 0 bases from J, with 10 bases between. This CDR3 is built from 15 residues. The CDR3 region is CAWSVGGGSTDTQYF. DNA for the CDR3: TGTGCCTGGAGTGTGGGAGGAGGTAGCACAGATACGCAGTATTTT.

This clone was seen ten or more times. This chain uses TRBV2 with TRBJ2-5, with TRBD2 matching over 13 bases. The CDR3 runs to 16 residues. Germline lookup yields CDR1 SNHLY and CDR2 FYNNEI. V shed 6 bases and J 5 bases; nucleotides not matched to a gene: 9. The CDR3 region is CASSELGTSGDETQYF. As DNA, the CDR3 is TGTGCCAGCAGCGAGCTTGGGACTAGCGGGGATGAGACCCAGTACTTC.

This clone was counted many times. The genes are TRBV5-6 and TRBJ1-3; possibly TRBD1 for D (5 bases). This CDR3 has 15 amino acids. Deletions cut 3 bases from V and 0 bases from J, with 10 bases between. Per germline, CDR1 SGHDT and CDR2 YYEEEE. CDR3 DNA sequence: TGTGCCAGCAGCTCGACAGACAACTCTGGAAACACCATATATTTT. The encoded protein is CASSSTDNSGNTIYF.

This clone appeared a few times. The V call is TRBV7-9, the J call TRBJ1-1; D gene ambiguous. CDR1 and CDR2 (germline): SEHNR, FQNEAQ (reference sequence). The CDR3 has 14 residues. Trimming took off 1 base at V and 1 base at J, with 7 bases between the two ends. CDR3 coding DNA: TGTGCCAGCAGCTTAGGTTACGGGAACACTGAAGCTTTCTTT. It is translated as CASSLGYGNTEAFF.

This clone showed up many times. The genes are TRBV10-3 and TRBJ2-5; no clear D. The germline gives CDR1 ENHRY, CDR2 SYGVKD. Trimming shortened V by 4 bases and J by 2 bases, and 8 bases separated the two germline ends. The CDR3 is 13 residues long. The CDR3 is CAISVGQQETQYF. For the CDR3, the DNA is TGTGCCATCAGTGTTGGGCAGCAAGAGACCCAGTACTTC.

This clone occurred many times. This sequence joins TRBV5-8 and TRBJ2-1, with TRBD2 matching 9 bases. This CDR3 comprises 15 residues. The J segment lost 8 bases and the V segment lost 1 base, leaving 7 bases of the junction unmatched. The germline CDR1 and CDR2 sequences are SGHTS and YDEGEE. CDR3 residues: CASSLWLAGSHEQFF. In DNA, the CDR3 is TGTGCCAGCAGCTTGTGGCTAGCGGGGAGCCATGAGCAGTTCTTC.

This clone was counted ten times or more. Written as DNA, the CDR3 is TGTGCCAGCAGCCCAAGAGGGACAGGGGAAAACACCATATATTTT. Translated, it gives CASSPRGTGENTIYF. V usage is TRBV11-2 and J usage is TRBJ1-3, with 10 positions matching TRBD1. Trimming took 5 bases from V and 6 from J; bases not matched to a gene: 7. Per germline, CDR1 SGHAT and CDR2 FQNNGV. The CDR3 has 15 amino acids.

This clone has ten or more counts. V gene TRBV9 combines with J gene TRBJ2-3; no clear D gene. The ends were cut back, 5 bases at V and 1 base at J, with 17 bases in the middle. CDR1 and CDR2 (germline): SGDLS, YYNGEE. The CDR3 covers 16 residues. The CDR3 sequence: CASSLLSSQGTDTQYF. CDR3 nucleotides: TGTGCCAGCAGTCTTCTCTCCAGCCAGGGCACAGATACGCAGTATTTT.